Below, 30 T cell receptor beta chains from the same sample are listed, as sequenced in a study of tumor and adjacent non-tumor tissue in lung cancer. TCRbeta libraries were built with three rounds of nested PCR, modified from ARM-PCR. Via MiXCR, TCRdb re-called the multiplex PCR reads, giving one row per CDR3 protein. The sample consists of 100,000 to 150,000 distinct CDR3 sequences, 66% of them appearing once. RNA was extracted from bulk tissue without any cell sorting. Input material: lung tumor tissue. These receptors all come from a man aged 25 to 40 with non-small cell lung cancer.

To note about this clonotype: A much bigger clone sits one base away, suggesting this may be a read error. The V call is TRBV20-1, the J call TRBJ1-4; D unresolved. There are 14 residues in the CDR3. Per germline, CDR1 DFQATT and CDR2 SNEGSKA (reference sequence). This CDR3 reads CSVRDLGYNEKLFF. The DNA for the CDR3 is TGCAGTGTTAGAGATCTCGGCTATAATGAAAAACTGTTTTTT.

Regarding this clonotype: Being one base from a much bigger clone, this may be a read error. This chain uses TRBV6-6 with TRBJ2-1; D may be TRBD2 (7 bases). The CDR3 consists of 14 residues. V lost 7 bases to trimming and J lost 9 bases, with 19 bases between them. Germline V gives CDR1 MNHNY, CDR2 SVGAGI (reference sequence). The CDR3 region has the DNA TGTGCCAGCATGGAAGGTCAGGGGAGGGGTGAGCAGTTCTTC. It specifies CASMEGQGRGEQFF.

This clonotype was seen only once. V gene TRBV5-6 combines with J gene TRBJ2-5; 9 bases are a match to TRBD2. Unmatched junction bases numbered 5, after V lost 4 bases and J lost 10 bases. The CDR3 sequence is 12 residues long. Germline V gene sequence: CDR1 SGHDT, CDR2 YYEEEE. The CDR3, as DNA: TGTGCCAGCAGCACTTTAGCGGGGGTCCAGTACTTC. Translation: CASSTLAGVQYF.

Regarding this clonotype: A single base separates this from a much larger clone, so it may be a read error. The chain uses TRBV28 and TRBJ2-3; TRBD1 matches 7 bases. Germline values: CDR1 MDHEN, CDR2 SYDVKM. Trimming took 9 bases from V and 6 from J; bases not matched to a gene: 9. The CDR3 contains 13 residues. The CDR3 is CASIEGAVDTQYF. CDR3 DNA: TGTGCCAGTATCGAGGGGGCTGTGGATACGCAGTATTTT.

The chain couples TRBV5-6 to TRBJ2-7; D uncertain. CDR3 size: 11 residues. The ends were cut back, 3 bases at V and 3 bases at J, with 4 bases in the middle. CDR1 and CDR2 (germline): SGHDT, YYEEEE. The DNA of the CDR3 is TGTGCCAGCAGCTCCGTCTACGAGCAGTACTTC. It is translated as CASSSVYEQYF.

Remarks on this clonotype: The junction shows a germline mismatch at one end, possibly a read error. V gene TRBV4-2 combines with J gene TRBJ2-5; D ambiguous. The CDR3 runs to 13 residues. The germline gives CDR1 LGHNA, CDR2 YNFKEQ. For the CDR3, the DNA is TGTGCCAGCAGCCAAGACCAGAGAGAGATCCATCGCTTC. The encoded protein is CASSQDQREIHRF.

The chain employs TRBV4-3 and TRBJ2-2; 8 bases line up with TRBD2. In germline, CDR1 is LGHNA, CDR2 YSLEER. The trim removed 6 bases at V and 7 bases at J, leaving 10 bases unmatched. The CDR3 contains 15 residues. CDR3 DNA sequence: TGCGCCAGCAGTTTATCGGGGGGGCCCCACGGGGAGCTGTTTTTT. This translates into CASSLSGGPHGELFF.

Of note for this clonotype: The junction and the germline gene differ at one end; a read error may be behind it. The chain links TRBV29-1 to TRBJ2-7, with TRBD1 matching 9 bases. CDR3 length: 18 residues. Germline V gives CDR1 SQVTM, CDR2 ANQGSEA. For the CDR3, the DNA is TGCAGCGTTGAATCTGGCGCTACCGGGACAGGGAGGGCCTACGGGCAGTACTTC. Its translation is CSVESGATGTGRAYGQYF.

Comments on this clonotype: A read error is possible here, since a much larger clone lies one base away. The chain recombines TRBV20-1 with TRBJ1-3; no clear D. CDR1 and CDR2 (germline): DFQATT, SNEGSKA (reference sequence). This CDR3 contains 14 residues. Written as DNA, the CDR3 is TGCAGTGTTAGATCCGGAGGCACTGGAAACACCATATATTTT. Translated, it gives CSVRSGGTGNTIYF.

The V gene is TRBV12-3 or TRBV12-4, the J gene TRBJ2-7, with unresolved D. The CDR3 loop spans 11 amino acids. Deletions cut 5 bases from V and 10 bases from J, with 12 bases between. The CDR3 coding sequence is TGTGCCAGCAGTCATAGGCCAGGACAGTACTTC. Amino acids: CASSHRPGQYF.

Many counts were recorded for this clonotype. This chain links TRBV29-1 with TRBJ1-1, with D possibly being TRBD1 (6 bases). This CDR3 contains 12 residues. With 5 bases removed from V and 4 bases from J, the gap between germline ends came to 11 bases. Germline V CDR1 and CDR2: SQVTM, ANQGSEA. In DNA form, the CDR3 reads TGCAGCGTTCTACCCAGGGGCACTGAAGCTTTCTTT. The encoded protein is CSVLPRGTEAFF.

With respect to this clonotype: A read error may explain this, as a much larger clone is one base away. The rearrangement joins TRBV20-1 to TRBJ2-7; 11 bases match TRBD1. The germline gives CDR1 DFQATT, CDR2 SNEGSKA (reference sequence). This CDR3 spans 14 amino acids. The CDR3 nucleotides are TGCATTGCGGCACCCGGGACAGGGGGCTACGAGCAGTACTTC. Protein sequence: CIAAPGTGGYEQYF.

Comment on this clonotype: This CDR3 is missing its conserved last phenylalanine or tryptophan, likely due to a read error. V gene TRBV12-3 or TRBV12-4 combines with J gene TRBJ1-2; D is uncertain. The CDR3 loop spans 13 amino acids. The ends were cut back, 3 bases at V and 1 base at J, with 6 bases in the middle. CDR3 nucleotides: TGTGCCAGCAGTTTGGTCCTTAACTATGGCTACACCCTC. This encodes CASSLVLNYGYTL.

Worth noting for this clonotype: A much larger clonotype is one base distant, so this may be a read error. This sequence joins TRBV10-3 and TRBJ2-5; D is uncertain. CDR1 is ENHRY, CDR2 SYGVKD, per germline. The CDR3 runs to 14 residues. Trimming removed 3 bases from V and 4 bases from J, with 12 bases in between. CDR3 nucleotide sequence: TGTGCCATCAGTGACAAGTCAGTCCGAGAGACCCAGTACTTC. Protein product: CAISDKSVRETQYF.

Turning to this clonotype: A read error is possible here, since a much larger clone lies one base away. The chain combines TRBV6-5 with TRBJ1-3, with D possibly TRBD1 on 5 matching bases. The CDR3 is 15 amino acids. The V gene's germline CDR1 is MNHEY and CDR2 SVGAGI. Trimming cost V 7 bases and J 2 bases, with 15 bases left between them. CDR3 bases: TGTGCCAGCATGCGAAGGGCAGGGACTGGAAACACCATATATTTT. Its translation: CASMRRAGTGNTIYF.

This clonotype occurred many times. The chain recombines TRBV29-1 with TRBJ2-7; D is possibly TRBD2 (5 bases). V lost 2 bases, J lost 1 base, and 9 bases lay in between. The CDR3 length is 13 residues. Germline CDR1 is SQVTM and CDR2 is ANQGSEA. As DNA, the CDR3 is TGCAGCGTTGAAATGGGGAGATCCTACGAGCAGTACTTC. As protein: CSVEMGRSYEQYF.

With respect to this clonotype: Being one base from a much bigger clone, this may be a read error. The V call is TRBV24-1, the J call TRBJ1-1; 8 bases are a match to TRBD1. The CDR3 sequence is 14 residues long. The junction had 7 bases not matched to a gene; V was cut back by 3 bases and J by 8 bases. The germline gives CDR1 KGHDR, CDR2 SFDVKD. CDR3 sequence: CATSDRTGHREAFF. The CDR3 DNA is TGTGCCACCAGTGATAGGACAGGGCATCGAGAAGCTTTCTTT.

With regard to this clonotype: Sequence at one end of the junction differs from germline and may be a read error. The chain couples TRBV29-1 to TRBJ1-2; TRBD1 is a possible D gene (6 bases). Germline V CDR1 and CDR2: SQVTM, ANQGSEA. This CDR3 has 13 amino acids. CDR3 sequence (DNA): TGCAGCGGTCGGGACACCTATAACTATGGCTACATCTTC. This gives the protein CSGRDTYNYGYIF.

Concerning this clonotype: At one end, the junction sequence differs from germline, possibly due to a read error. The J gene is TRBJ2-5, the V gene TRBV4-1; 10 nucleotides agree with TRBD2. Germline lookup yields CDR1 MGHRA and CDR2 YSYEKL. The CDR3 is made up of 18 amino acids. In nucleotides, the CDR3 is TGCGCCAGCAGCCAAGGTTGGGGACTAGCGCTTAGGCAAGAGAGCCAGTACTTC. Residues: CASSQGWGLALRQESQYF.

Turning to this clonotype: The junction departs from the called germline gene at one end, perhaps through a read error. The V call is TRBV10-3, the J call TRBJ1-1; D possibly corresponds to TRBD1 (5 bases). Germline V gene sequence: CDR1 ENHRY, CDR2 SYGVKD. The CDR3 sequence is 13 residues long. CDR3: CAISVNRNIEAFF. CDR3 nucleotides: TGTGCCATCAGTGTAAACAGGAACATTGAAGCTTTCTTT.

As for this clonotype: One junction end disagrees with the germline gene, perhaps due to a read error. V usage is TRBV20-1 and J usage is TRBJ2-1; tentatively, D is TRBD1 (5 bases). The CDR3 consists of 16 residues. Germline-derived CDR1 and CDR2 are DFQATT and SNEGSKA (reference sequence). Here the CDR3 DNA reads TGCAGTGCTAGAGTTCAGGGCGGAAGCTCCCACAATGAGCAGTTCTTC. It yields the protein CSARVQGGSSHNEQFF.

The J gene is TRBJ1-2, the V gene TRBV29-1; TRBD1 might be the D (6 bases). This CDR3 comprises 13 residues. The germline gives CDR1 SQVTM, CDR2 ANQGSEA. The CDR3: CNTLDSRVCGYTF. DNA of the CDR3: TGCAACACTTTGGACAGTCGGGTGTGTGGCTACACCTTC.

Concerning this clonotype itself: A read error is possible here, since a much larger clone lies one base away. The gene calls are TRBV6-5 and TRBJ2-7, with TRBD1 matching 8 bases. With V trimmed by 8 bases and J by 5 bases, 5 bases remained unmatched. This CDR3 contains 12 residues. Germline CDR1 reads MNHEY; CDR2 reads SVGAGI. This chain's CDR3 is CASRETGDEQYF. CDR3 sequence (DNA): TGTGCCAGCCGTGAGACAGGGGACGAGCAGTACTTC.

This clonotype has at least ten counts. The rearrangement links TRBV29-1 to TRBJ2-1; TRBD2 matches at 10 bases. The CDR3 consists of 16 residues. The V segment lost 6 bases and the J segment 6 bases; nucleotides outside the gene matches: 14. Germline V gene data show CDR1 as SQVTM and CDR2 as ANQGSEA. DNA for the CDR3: TGCAGCGTCCTGATCGCCCCTAGCGGGAGTGCCAATGAGCAGTTCTTC. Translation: CSVLIAPSGSANEQFF.

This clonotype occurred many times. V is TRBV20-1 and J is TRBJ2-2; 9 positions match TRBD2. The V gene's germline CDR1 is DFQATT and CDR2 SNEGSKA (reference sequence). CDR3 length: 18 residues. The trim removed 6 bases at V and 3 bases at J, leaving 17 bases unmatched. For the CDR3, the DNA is TGCAGTGCCCGACAGGCTCGCGGGGGGGCCTTATACACCGGGGAGCTGTTTTTT. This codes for CSARQARGGALYTGELFF.

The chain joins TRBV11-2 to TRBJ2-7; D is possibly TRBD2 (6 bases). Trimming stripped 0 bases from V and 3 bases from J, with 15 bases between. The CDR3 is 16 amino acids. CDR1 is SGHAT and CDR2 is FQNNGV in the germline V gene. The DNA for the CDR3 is TGTGCCAGCAGCTTAGAAGGATTGGGGGGAATCTACGAGCAGTACTTC. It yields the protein CASSLEGLGGIYEQYF.

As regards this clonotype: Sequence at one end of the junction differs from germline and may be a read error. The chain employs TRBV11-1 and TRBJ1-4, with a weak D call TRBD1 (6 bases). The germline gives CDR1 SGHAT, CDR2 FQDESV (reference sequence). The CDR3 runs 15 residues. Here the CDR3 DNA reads TGCGCCAGCAGCCAAAGACAGGATGTGAATGAAAAACTGTTTTTT. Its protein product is CASSQRQDVNEKLFF.

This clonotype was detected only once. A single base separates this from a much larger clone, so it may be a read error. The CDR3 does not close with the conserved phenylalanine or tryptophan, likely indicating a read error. The CDR3 region is CSARGAGGPHEQYL. CDR3 coding DNA: TGCAGTGCGAGAGGGGCGGGAGGGCCCCACGAGCAGTACTTA. This chain connects TRBV20-1 to TRBJ2-7; the match to TRBD2 covers 9 bases. Germline V CDR1 and CDR2: DFQATT, SNEGSKA (reference sequence). The CDR3 runs 14 residues.

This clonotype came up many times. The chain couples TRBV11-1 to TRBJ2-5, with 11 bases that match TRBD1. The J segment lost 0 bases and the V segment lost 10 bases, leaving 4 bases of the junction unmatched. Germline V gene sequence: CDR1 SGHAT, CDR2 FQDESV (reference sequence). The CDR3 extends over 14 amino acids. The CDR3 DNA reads TGTGCCACAACGGGACAGGGGGACCAAGAGACCCAGTACTTC. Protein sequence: CATTGQGDQETQYF. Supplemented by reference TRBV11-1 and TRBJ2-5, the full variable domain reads EAEVAQSPRYKITEKSQAVAFWCDPISGHATLYWYRQILGQGPELLVQFQDESVVDDSQLPKDRFSAERLKGVDSTLKIQPAELGDSAMYLCATTGQGDQETQYFGPGTRLLVL.

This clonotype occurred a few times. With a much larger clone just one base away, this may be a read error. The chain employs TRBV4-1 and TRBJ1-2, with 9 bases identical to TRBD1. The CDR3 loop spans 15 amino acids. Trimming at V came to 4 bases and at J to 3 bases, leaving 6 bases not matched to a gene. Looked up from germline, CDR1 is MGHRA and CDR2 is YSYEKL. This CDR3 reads CASSPNRGQHYGYTF. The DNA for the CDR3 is TGCGCCAGCAGCCCAAACAGGGGGCAACACTATGGCTACACCTTC.